This T cell receptor (beta chain) was recorded in a study of T cell repertoires in ileal Crohn's disease. Data came from immunoSEQ multiplex PCR; TCRdb stores just in-frame clones and leaves some out. The table records about 17,000 clones, 75% to 80% of them present only once. Regarding time point: inflamed ileum from the surgical specimen. The CDR3 is 15 residues long. The germline V gene encodes CDR1 MNHEY and CDR2 SVGAGI. Between the trimmed V and J ends, which lost 4 bases and 1 base, there was a span of 13 bases. V usage is TRBV6-5 and J usage is TRBJ1-1, with unresolved D. Sequencing input: ileal tissue. This sequence originates from an adult with Crohn's disease. The CDR3 nucleotides are TGTGCCAGCAGTTCACCCTCGGGTCAGAACACTGAAGCTTTCTTT. Translating gives CASSSPSGQNTEAFF.